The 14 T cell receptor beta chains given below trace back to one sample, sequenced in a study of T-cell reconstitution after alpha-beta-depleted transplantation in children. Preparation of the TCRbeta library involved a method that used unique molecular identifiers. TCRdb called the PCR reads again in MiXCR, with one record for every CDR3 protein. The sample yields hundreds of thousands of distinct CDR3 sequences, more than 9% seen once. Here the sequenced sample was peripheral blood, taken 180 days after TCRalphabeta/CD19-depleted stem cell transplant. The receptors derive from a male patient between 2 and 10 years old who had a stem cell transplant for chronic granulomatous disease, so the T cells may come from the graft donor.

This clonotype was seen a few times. The CDR3 is CASSFGREQYF. CDR3 DNA sequence: TGTGCCAGCAGCTTCGGACGCGAGCAGTACTTC. The chain combines TRBV7-9 with TRBJ2-7; D remains unclear. Germline V gene data show CDR1 as SEHNR and CDR2 as FQNEAQ (reference sequence). Trimming cost V 3 bases and J 6 bases, with 6 bases left between them. The CDR3 consists of 11 residues. Full variable domain (remainder filled in from reference TRBV7-9 and TRBJ2-7): DTGVSQNPRHKITKRGQNVTFRCDPISEHNRLYWYRQTLGQGPEFLTYFQNEAQLEKSRLLSDRFSAERPKGSFSTLEIQRTEQGDSAMYLCASSFGREQYFGPGTRLTVT.

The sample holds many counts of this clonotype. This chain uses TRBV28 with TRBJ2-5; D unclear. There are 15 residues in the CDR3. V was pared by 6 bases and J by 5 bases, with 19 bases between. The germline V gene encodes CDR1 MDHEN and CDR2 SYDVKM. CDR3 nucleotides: TGTGCCAGCAGCAGGACCACCCCTGGTTTGGAGACCCAGTACTTC. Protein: CASSRTTPGLETQYF.

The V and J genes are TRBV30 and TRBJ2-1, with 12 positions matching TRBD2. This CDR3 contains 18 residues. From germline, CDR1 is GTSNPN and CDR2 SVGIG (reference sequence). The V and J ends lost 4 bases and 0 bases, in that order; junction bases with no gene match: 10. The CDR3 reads CAWNLGTSGSSSYNEQFF. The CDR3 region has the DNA TGTGCCTGGAACCTCGGGACTAGCGGGTCCAGCTCCTACAATGAGCAGTTCTTC.

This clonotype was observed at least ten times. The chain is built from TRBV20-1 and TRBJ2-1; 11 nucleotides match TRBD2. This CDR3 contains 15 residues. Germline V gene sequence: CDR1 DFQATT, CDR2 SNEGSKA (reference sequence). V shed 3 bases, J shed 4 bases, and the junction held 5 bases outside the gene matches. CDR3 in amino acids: CSARKTSGIYNEQFF. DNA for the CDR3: TGCAGTGCTAGGAAGACTAGCGGGATATACAATGAGCAGTTCTTC.

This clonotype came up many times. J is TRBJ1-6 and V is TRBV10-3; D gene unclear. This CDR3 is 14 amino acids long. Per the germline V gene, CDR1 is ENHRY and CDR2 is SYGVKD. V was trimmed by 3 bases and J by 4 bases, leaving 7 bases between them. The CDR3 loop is CAISDGSYNSPLHF. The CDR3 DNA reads TGTGCCATCAGTGACGGATCTTATAATTCACCCCTCCACTTT.

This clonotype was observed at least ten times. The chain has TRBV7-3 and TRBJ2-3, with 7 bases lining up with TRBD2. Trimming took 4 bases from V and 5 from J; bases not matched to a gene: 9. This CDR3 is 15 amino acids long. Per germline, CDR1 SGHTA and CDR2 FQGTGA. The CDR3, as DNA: TGTGCCAGCAGCTCAAAAGCGGGGTGGGTAGATACGCAGTATTTT. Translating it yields CASSSKAGWVDTQYF.

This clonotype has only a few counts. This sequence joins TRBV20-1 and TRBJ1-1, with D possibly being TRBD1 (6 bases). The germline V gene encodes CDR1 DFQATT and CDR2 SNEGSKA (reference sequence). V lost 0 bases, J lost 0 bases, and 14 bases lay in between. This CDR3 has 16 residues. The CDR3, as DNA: TGCAGTGCTAGAGACCCCCAGGGGCTTATGAACACTGAAGCTTTCTTT. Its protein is CSARDPQGLMNTEAFF.

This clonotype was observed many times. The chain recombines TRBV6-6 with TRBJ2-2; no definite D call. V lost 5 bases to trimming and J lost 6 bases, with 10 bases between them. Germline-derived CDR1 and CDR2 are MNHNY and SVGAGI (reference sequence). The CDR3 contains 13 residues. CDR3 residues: CASSRSPAGELFF. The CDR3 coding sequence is TGTGCCAGCAGTCGGTCACCGGCCGGGGAGCTGTTTTTT.

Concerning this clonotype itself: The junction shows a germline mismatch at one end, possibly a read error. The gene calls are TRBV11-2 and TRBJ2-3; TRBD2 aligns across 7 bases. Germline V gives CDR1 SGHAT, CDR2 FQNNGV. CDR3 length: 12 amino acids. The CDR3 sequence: CASSPRGDMQYF. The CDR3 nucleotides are TGTGCCAGCAGCCCCCGGGGGGATATGCAGTATTTT. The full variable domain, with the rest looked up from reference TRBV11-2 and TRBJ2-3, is EAGVAQSPRYKIIEKRQSVAFWCNPISGHATLYWYQQILGQGPKLLIQFQNNGVVDDSQLPKDRFSAERLKGVDSTLKIQPAKLEDSAVYLCASSPRGDMQYFGPGTRLTVL.

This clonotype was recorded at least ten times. The CDR3 reads CSARDKSSYEQYF. The CDR3 DNA reads TGCAGTGCCCGGGACAAGAGCTCCTACGAGCAGTACTTC. This chain links TRBV20-1 with TRBJ2-7, with a tentative D call TRBD1 (6 bases). CDR3 length: 13 amino acids. The V and J ends lost 6 bases and 0 bases respectively, with 12 bases between them. Germline values: CDR1 DFQATT, CDR2 SNEGSKA (reference sequence).

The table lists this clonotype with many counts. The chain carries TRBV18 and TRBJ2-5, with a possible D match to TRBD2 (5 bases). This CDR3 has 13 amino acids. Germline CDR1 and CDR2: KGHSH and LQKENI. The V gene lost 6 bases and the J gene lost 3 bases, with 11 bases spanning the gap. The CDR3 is CASSPGMEETQYF. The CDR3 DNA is TGTGCCAGCTCTCCCGGGATGGAAGAGACCCAGTACTTC.

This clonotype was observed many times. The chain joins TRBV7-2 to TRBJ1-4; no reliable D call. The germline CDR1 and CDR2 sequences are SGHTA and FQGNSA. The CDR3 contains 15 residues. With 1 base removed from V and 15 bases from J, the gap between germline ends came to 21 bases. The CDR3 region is CASSLEGRAMNMLFF. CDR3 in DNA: TGTGCCAGCAGCTTAGAAGGCCGAGCAATGAATATGTTGTTTTTT. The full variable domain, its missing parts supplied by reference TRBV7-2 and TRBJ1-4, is GAGVSQSPSNKVTEKGKDVELRCDPISGHTALYWYRQSLGQGLEFLIYFQGNSAPDKSGLPSDRFSAERTGGSVSTLTIQRTQQEDSAVYLCASSLEGRAMNMLFFGSGTQLSVL.

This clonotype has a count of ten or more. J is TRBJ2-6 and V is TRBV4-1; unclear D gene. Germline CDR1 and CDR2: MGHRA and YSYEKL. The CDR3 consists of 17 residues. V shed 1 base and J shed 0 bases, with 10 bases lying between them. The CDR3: CASSQGDGRSGANVLTF. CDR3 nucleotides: TGCGCCAGCAGCCAAGGGGATGGGCGCTCTGGGGCCAACGTCCTGACTTTC.

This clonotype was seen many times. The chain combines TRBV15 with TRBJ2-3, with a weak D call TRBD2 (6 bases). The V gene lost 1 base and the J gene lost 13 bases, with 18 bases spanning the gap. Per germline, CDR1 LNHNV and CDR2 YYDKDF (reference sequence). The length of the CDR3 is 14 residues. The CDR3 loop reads CATSRALGKPGEYF. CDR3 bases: TGTGCCACCAGCAGAGCGTTGGGAAAGCCGGGGGAGTATTTT.